This TCR beta chain was captured in a study of T cell responses to AZD1222 COVID-19 vaccine. Germline V gene sequence: CDR1 PRHDT, CDR2 FYEKMQ (reference sequence). There are 15 residues in the CDR3. Trimming removed 3 bases at V and 0 bases at J, with 6 bases between. Study-level results: Just 5 or 6 AZD1222 recipients tested seropositive at baseline.

This clone was found a few times. Its cognate antigen is unknown. This table comes from immunoSEQ multiplex PCR, and its TCRdb copy is limited to in-frame clones, with some not included. Among approximately 67,000 clones, about 80% were seen once, and the ten largest hold 5.5% to 7%. This chain joins TRBV13 and TRBJ1-6; no clear D. This clonotype originated in an adult who received the AZD1222 COVID-19 vaccine. The sample in question was peripheral blood, obtained 28 days after the second AZD1222 dose. CDR3 loop: CASSLPSSYNSPLHF. The DNA of the CDR3 is TGTGCCAGCAGCTTGCCGAGCTCCTATAATTCACCCCTCCACTTT.